The 23 T cell receptor beta chains below were found in one sample sequenced in a study of blood T cell repertoires in COVID-19. TCRdb's table, derived via immunoSEQ multiplex PCR, lists solely in-frame clones and lacks some. Seen here are approximately 210,000 clones, around 80% observed once, and the top ten hold around 17%. Material: PBMCs or T cells enriched from blood (not recorded which). The receptors here all came from a woman aged 50 to 60 with acute COVID-19.

In its sample, this clone was seen a few times. The chain joins TRBV6-6 to TRBJ2-3, with 13 bases lining up with TRBD2. Germline assignment: CDR1 MNHNY and CDR2 SVGAGI (reference sequence). This CDR3 has 19 residues. With V trimmed by 6 bases and J by 2 bases, 14 bases remained unmatched. The CDR3 region is CASSFGTSGDSQPTDTQYF. For the CDR3, the DNA is TGTGCCAGCAGCTTCGGGACTAGCGGGGACTCACAACCCACAGATACGCAGTATTTT.

The V gene is TRBV6-5, the J gene TRBJ1-3, with 9 bases that match TRBD1. This CDR3 region has 14 residues. Germline V CDR1 and CDR2: MNHEY, SVGAGI. Trimming took 10 bases from V and 3 from J; bases not matched to a gene: 7. The DNA for the CDR3 is TGTGCCACCGGGACAGGGACTTTTGGAAACACCATATATTTT. Its translation is CATGTGTFGNTIYF.

The table lists this clone with a few counts. The V gene is TRBV5-1, the J gene TRBJ1-5; D uncertain. In germline, CDR1 is SGHRS, CDR2 YFSETQ. The CDR3 length is 15 residues. The germline V and J ends were trimmed by 0 bases and 4 bases, with 11 bases remaining between them. As DNA, the CDR3 is TGCGCCAGCAGCTTGGAAGGAGGGCAGAATCAGCCCCAGCATTTT. Protein product: CASSLEGGQNQPQHF.

This clone has just a few counts. The genes are TRBV28 and TRBJ1-2, with D possibly TRBD1 on 5 matching bases. V was trimmed by 6 bases and J by 6 bases, leaving 14 bases between them. There are 13 residues in the CDR3. CDR1 is MDHEN, CDR2 SYDVKM, per germline. The CDR3 DNA is TGTGCCAGCAGGCGGGACTCCGAGGATGGCTACACCTTC. Protein product: CASRRDSEDGYTF.

The chain carries TRBV9 and TRBJ2-3; 9 nucleotides line up with TRBD2. V gave up 0 bases and J gave up 4 bases; unmatched junction bases: 6. This CDR3 comprises 16 residues. The germline CDR1 and CDR2 sequences are SGDLS and YYNGEE. The chain's CDR3 is CASSVVGAGGPDTQYF. In nucleotides, the CDR3 is TGTGCCAGCAGCGTAGTAGGAGCGGGGGGCCCAGATACGCAGTATTTT. Full variable domain (rest looked up from reference TRBV9 and TRBJ2-3): DSGVTQTPKHLITATGQRVTLRCSPRSGDLSVYWYQQSLDQGLQFLIQYYNGEERAKGNILERFSAQQFPDLHSELNLSSLELGDSALYFCASSVVGAGGPDTQYFGPGTRLTVL.

A few counts support this clone. This chain uses TRBV30 with TRBJ1-2; D not certain. CDR3 length: 13 residues. Germline V gives CDR1 GTSNPN, CDR2 SVGIG (reference sequence). The germline V and J ends were trimmed by 3 bases and 8 bases, with 16 bases remaining between them. CDR3 sequence (DNA): TGTGCCTGGAGCGCGGATTGGGAGGAGGGCTACACCTTC. This encodes CAWSADWEEGYTF.

This rearrangement joins TRBV5-6 to TRBJ2-1; 13 bases line up with TRBD2. CDR3 length: 19 amino acids. CDR1 and CDR2 (germline): SGHDT, YYEEEE. Trimming at V came to 3 bases and at J to 7 bases, leaving 16 bases not matched to a gene. DNA of the CDR3: TGTGCCAGCAGCTCGAATTCGGGACTAGCGGGGATCCGTGAAAATGAGCAGTTCTTC. This sequence encodes CASSSNSGLAGIRENEQFF.

The genes are TRBV4-1 and TRBJ1-5, with 9 bases fitting TRBD1. Trimming cost V 1 base and J 6 bases; bases outside gene matches: 7. The germline V gene encodes CDR1 MGHRA and CDR2 YSYEKL. The CDR3 runs to 16 residues. The CDR3 sequence is CASSQAPYRGPQPQHF. DNA for the CDR3: TGCGCCAGCAGCCAAGCCCCCTACAGGGGGCCTCAGCCCCAGCATTTT.

The chain is built from TRBV6-5 and TRBJ1-4; D not resolved. Trimming shortened V by 6 bases and J by 6 bases, and 17 bases separated the two germline ends. CDR1 and CDR2 (germline): MNHEY, SVGAGI. The CDR3 spans 15 residues. The CDR3 DNA reads as TGTGCCAGCAGCCCCGTCCGCGGTTGGGATGAAAAACTGTTTTTT. It specifies CASSPVRGWDEKLFF.

The chain has TRBV30 and TRBJ2-1; 15 nucleotides match TRBD2. J was trimmed by 1 base and V by 1 base; bases with no gene match: 8. In germline, CDR1 is GTSNPN, CDR2 SVGIG (reference sequence). The CDR3 consists of 19 residues. CDR3 bases: TGTGCCTGGAGTGCACCGGGACTAGCGGGGGGCAGATCCTACAATGAGCAGTTCTTC. Protein product: CAWSAPGLAGGRSYNEQFF.

This clone has just a few counts. The chain joins TRBV7-9 to TRBJ2-4, with a tentative D call TRBD2 (6 bases). The germline V gene encodes CDR1 SEHNR and CDR2 FQNEAQ (reference sequence). V was trimmed by 5 bases and J by 0 bases, leaving 14 bases between them. There are 16 residues in the CDR3. CDR3 coding DNA: TGTGCCAGCAGCCCAGCCGGAGGGGAAGCCAAAAACATTCAGTACTTC. Its protein is CASSPAGGEAKNIQYF.

The V gene is TRBV6-6, the J gene TRBJ2-2; 8 bases align to TRBD1. The CDR3 totals 16 residues. Germline CDR1 is MNHNY and CDR2 is SVGAGI (reference sequence). V was pared by 5 bases and J by 5 bases, with 10 bases of the junction left unmatched. CDR3 nucleotide sequence: TGTGCCAGCAGTACCTCACAGGGGGGTAGGACCGGGGAGCTGTTTTTT. Protein product: CASSTSQGGRTGELFF.

The CDR3 region has the DNA TGCGCCAGCACCCAGGGGGTAACGCAGTATTTT. Its protein product is CASTQGVTQYF. This chain joins TRBV5-1 and TRBJ2-3; 7 nucleotides line up with TRBD1. Per germline, CDR1 SGHRS and CDR2 YFSETQ. V shed 6 bases and J 9 bases; nucleotides not matched to a gene: 4. This CDR3 has 11 amino acids.

The chain uses TRBV29-1 and TRBJ1-1; 9 bases align to TRBD1. The ends lost 4 bases at V and 4 bases at J; junction bases unmatched: 16. This CDR3 comprises 17 residues. Per the germline V gene, CDR1 is SQVTM and CDR2 is ANQGSEA. CDR3 bases: TGCAGCGTTGCGGGACAGGGATCCTGGAATGGGGCCACTGAAGCTTTCTTT. Translated, it gives CSVAGQGSWNGATEAFF.

The rearrangement links TRBV11-2 to TRBJ1-6; D is unclear. Trimming removed 0 bases from V and 4 bases from J, with 10 bases in between. The CDR3 consists of 16 residues. CDR1 SGHAT and CDR2 FQNNGV come from the germline V gene. The CDR3 DNA sequence: TGTGCCAGCAGCTTAGATCTATCGGGGTATAATTCACCCCTCCACTTT. Translating it yields CASSLDLSGYNSPLHF.

The rearrangement uses TRBV1 and TRBJ1-2; the table's D gene call, TRBD1, was not cross checked with the DNA. TRBV1 is tagged as a pseudogene. The CDR3 consists of 12 residues. The CDR3 protein is CTSSDSDYGYTF. In nucleotides, the CDR3 is TGCACCAGCAGTGACAGTGACTATGGCTACACCTTC.

Only a few counts were recorded for this clone. The rearrangement links TRBV2 to TRBJ1-4; D remains ambiguous. CDR1 and CDR2 from the germline V gene are SNHLY and FYNNEI. V gave up 8 bases and J gave up 8 bases, with 18 bases separating them. This CDR3 is built from 14 residues. CDR3 coding DNA: TGTGCCAGCCTACGGGAGATTATAGCCGAAAAACTGTTTTTT. Amino acids: CASLREIIAEKLFF.

V usage is TRBV11-3 and J usage is TRBJ1-6; 10 nucleotides align to TRBD1. Per the germline V gene, CDR1 is SGHNT and CDR2 is YENEEA. The J segment lost 7 bases and the V segment lost 4 bases, leaving 4 bases of the junction unmatched. CDR3 size: 15 residues. CDR3 in DNA: TGTGCCAGCAGCTCTACGGGACAGGGGAATTCACCCCTCCACTTT. This sequence encodes CASSSTGQGNSPLHF.

In this sample, this clone turned up a few times. The rearrangement uses TRBV11-2 and TRBJ1-5; 7 bases line up with TRBD1. The length of the CDR3 is 14 residues. V was pared by 5 bases and J by 2 bases, with 3 bases of the junction left unmatched. Germline values: CDR1 SGHAT, CDR2 FQNNGV. For the CDR3, the DNA is TGTGCCAGCAGCACAACAGGGGGCAATCAGCCCCAGCATTTT. Residues: CASSTTGGNQPQHF.

The V and J genes are TRBV11-2 and TRBJ1-1; D is unclear. Trimming cost V 2 bases and J 0 bases, with 19 bases left between them. CDR3 size: 18 residues. Germline V gene sequence: CDR1 SGHAT, CDR2 FQNNGV. The CDR3 DNA reads TGTGCCAGCAGCTTAACTAGCGGGATAACCGTCATGAACACTGAAGCTTTCTTT. This sequence encodes CASSLTSGITVMNTEAFF.

V gene TRBV5-1 combines with J gene TRBJ1-2; no reliable D call. Trimming shortened V by 0 bases and J by 3 bases, and 9 bases separated the two germline ends. Germline V CDR1 and CDR2: SGHRS, YFSETQ. The CDR3 contains 14 residues. The DNA of the CDR3 is TGCGCCAGCAGCTTGGGGGCCAGAGACTATGGCTACACCTTC. This translates into CASSLGARDYGYTF.

A few counts support this clone. J is TRBJ1-2 and V is TRBV5-1; 9 nucleotides agree with TRBD1. V lost 1 base and J lost 8; bases outside the gene matches: 9. Germline CDR1 reads SGHRS; CDR2 reads YFSETQ. This CDR3 contains 15 residues. CDR3 nucleotides: TGCGCCAGCAGCTTGACAGGGGGCGCGGTTGAAGGCTACACCTTC. Amino acid sequence: CASSLTGGAVEGYTF.

The chain links TRBV27 to TRBJ1-5, with 11 nucleotides matching TRBD1. The CDR3 covers 15 residues. Germline V gives CDR1 MNHEY, CDR2 SMNVEV (reference sequence). Trimming at V came to 6 bases and at J to 4 bases, leaving 5 bases not matched to a gene. The CDR3 DNA reads TGTGCCAGCAGAAGGGACAGGGGGTGGAATCAGCCCCAGCATTTT. Encoded protein: CASRRDRGWNQPQHF.